This is a list of T cell receptor beta chains from one sample in a study of cytomegalovirus exposure and HLA in healthy donors. Sequencing used immunoSEQ multiplex PCR; TCRdb keeps in-frame clones, though not all of them. In total, the table holds approximately 130,000 clones. The sequencing input was PBMCs. The receptor set was obtained from a woman aged 55 to 70 in good health and CMV-seronegative. CDR3s include the opening cysteine and the closing phenylalanine or tryptophan. D genes are given only for firm matches.

.	TRBV11-3	TRBJ1-1	TGTGCCAGCAGCTTAGACTTTGCAGAGAACACTGAAGCTTTCTTT	CASSLDFAENTEAFF
.	TRBV7-9	TRBJ1-5	TGTGCCAGCAGCCGGGAGGGGGATAGCAATCAGCCCCAGCATTTT	CASSREGDSNQPQHF
TRBD1	TRBV6-1	TRBJ1-1	TGTGCCAGCAGGGTACAGGGGGCCACTGAAGCTTTCTTT	CASRVQGATEAFF
.	TRBV29-1	TRBJ2-1	TGCAGCGCAATCGGGACACCACAGCATGAGCAGTTCTTC	CSAIGTPQHEQFF
.	TRBV2	TRBJ1-4	TGTGCCAGCAAGCCCGGGATAACTAATGAAAAACTGTTTTTT	CASKPGITNEKLFF
TRBD1	TRBV6-5	TRBJ1-1	TGTGCCAAGGGACAGCTCATGAACACTGAAGCTTTCTTT	CAKGQLMNTEAFF
TRBD1	TRBV4-1	TRBJ2-7	TGCGCCAGCAGCCATGGACAGGGGGCGAGGTACGAGCAGTACTTC	CASSHGQGARYEQYF
.	TRBV7-9	TRBJ1-4	TGTGCCAGCACCCTTAGCGGAAGCCTACTGTTTTTT	CASTLSGSLLFF
.	TRBV5-4	TRBJ2-2	TGTGCCAGCAGCTCCCTAGAAGGGGAGCTGTTTTTT	CASSSLEGELFF
TRBD2	TRBV11-2	TRBJ2-1	TGTGCCAGCAGCGGCCAGCGGGAGAGGGATGAGCAGTTCTTC	CASSGQRERDEQFF
.	TRBV29-1	TRBJ2-5	TGCAGCGCGGGTCACGCGGGCCTCCAAGAGACCCAGTACTTC	CSAGHAGLQETQYF
TRBD1	TRBV10-3	TRBJ1-2	TGTGCCATCAGTGAAGGGAGACAGGGGGATGGCTACACCTTC	CAISEGRQGDGYTF
TRBD1	TRBV7-8	TRBJ1-1	TGTGCCAGCAGCACCCGGGACAGGTATAGCACTGAAGCTTTCTTT	CASSTRDRYSTEAFF
TRBD1	TRBV10-3	TRBJ1-2	TGTGCCATCGCCACAGGGGGCGATTATGGCTACACCTTC	CAIATGGDYGYTF
.	TRBV28	TRBJ2-5	TGTGCCAGCAGTTTGCCCCCGAGGGAGACCCAGTACTTC	CASSLPPRETQYF
TRBD1	TRBV19	TRBJ2-2	TGTGCCAGTAGTCTCTGGACAGGGGGGAGCGTCGGGGAGCTGTTTTTT	CASSLWTGGSVGELFF
TRBD2	TRBV6-1	TRBJ2-7	TGTGCCAGCAGTGGGGGGACTAGCGGGAGCTACGAGCAGTACTTC	CASSGGTSGSYEQYF
.	TRBV28	TRBJ1-6	TGTGCCAGCAGTTTAGGGCAGAATAATTCACCCCTCCACTTT	CASSLGQNNSPLHF
.	TRBV7-7	TRBJ2-3	TGTGCTAGCAGCCCAGGGTTTGGCACAGATACGCAGTATTTT	CASSPGFGTDTQYF
.	TRBV6-5	TRBJ1-5	TGTGCCAGCAGTTCGAGGGACAATCAGCCCCAGCATTTT	CASSSRDNQPQHF
.	TRBV11-2	TRBJ1-1	TGTGCCAGCAGCGTAACAGGGAACACTGAAGCTTTCTTT	CASSVTGNTEAFF
TRBD1	TRBV28	TRBJ2-5	TGTGCCAGCAAAGGCAGGGGGCTTATAGAGACCCAGTACTTC	CASKGRGLIETQYF
TRBD1	TRBV5-4	TRBJ1-2	TGTGCCAGCAGCTTGAGATCACAGGGGAACTATGGCTACACCTTC	CASSLRSQGNYGYTF
TRBD1	TRBV10-3	TRBJ2-7	TGTGCCATTGGACAGGTCCACGAGCAGTACTTC	CAIGQVHEQYF
TRBD2	TRBV28	TRBJ2-3	TGTGCCAGCAGCTCGGGACTAGCGGGAGGAGATACGCAGTATTTT	CASSSGLAGGDTQYF
TRBD2	TRBV27	TRBJ2-3	TGTGCCAGCAGGCCGCGAGCTAGCGGGGTGGCAGATACGCAGTATTTT	CASRPRASGVADTQYF
.	TRBV4-1	TRBJ2-2	TGCGCCAGCAGCCAAGAAAACAGGGCGGCCGGGGAGCTGTTTTTT	CASSQENRAAGELFF
.	TRBV21-1	TRBJ1-6	TGTGCCAGCAGCAAAAGCCCTGCCCTTTCAGGGATCCCCTATAATTCACCCCTCCACTTT	CASSKSPALSGIPYNSPLHF
TRBD2	TRBV7-3	TRBJ2-3	TGTGCCAGCAGCTTAACCTTAGCGGGGGGGACATTAGATACGCAGTATTTT	CASSLTLAGGTLDTQYF
.	TRBV27	TRBJ2-7	TGTGCCCCCCAAGGCGGTCTAAGCTCCTACGAGCAGTACTTC	CAPQGGLSSYEQYF
.	TRBV29-1	TRBJ1-1	TGCAGCGCCTTAAACCACCGGGACATCGACTCCGGGCCAAACACTGAAGCTTTCTTT	CSALNHRDIDSGPNTEAFF
TRBD2	TRBV6-4	TRBJ2-1	TGTGCCAGCAGCGAACGTCCTAGCGGGATTGGGTCCTACAATGAGCAGTTCTTC	CASSERPSGIGSYNEQFF
TRBD2	TRBV23-1	TRBJ2-3	TGCGCCAGCACTTCAAAGGACGGGAGGGCCGCAGATACGCAGTATTTT	CASTSKDGRAADTQYF
.	TRBV18	TRBJ2-6	TGTGCCAGCTCACCACTTTCGGAGAGCTCTGGGGCCAACGTCCTGACTTTC	CASSPLSESSGANVLTF
.	TRBV6-1	TRBJ2-1	TGTGCCAGCAGTGACCTCACAGGGTCCAATGAGCAGTTCTTC	CASSDLTGSNEQFF
TRBD1	TRBV6-5	TRBJ1-2	TGTGCCAGCACCAGGACAGGGGAAGGCTACACCTTC	CASTRTGEGYTF
TRBD2	TRBV5-1	TRBJ2-5	TGCGCCAGCAGCTTGGACCTAGCGGGGGCAGAGACCCAGTACTTC	CASSLDLAGAETQYF
TRBD1	TRBV28	TRBJ1-5	TGTGCCAGTTCAAGACAGGGGGCGGCTCAGCCCCAGCATTTT	CASSRQGAAQPQHF
TRBD2	TRBV9	TRBJ2-4	TGTGCCAGCAGCGTAGGGACTAGCGGGAGCGATTTCCAGTACTTC	CASSVGTSGSDFQYF
.	TRBV5-1	TRBJ2-3	TGCGCCAGCAGCTTGGCTTTAGGGGTTCGTAGCACAGATACGCAGTATTTT	CASSLALGVRSTDTQYF
.	TRBV25-1	TRBJ2-7	TGTGCCAGCAGTGAAGTGGGACTGGAGGGGGAGCAGTACTTC	CASSEVGLEGEQYF
.	TRBV21-1	TRBJ2-1	TGTGCCAGCAGCCCGGGACAGATTTACAATGAGCAGTTCTTC	CASSPGQIYNEQFF
.	TRBV28	TRBJ1-4	TGTGCCAGCAGTTTGGGGGCAAGGGAAAAACTGTTTTTT	CASSLGAREKLFF
.	TRBV7-9	TRBJ1-5	TGTGCCAGCAGCTTGAGAAACGAGGGCAATCAGCCCCAGCATTTT	CASSLRNEGNQPQHF
TRBD1	TRBV27	TRBJ1-1	TGTGCCAGCATACCCTTTCAGGGGGCGAAGGACACTGAAGCTTTCTTT	CASIPFQGAKDTEAFF
.	TRBV2	TRBJ1-3	TGTGCCAGCGCAGGCGGAAACACCATATATTTT	CASAGGNTIYF
TRBD1	TRBV19	TRBJ1-1	TGTGCCAGTAGTGCCAGACAGGGGAACACTGAAGCTTTCTTT	CASSARQGNTEAFF
.	TRBV28	TRBJ2-7	TGTGCCAGCAGTCATGAGGGCAAGGGTTCCTACGAGCAGTACTTC	CASSHEGKGSYEQYF
TRBD1	TRBV2	TRBJ2-1	TGTGCCAGCAGGTCCTTGGGACAGGGGGACAATGAGCAGTTCTTC	CASRSLGQGDNEQFF
.	TRBV2	TRBJ2-7	TGTGCAACTCCGGGGCCGAATGGACAGCCCTACGAGCAGTACTTC	CATPGPNGQPYEQYF
.	TRBV10-1	TRBJ2-1	TGCGCCAGCAGTGTCTTAGGGGGATATGAGCAGTTCTTC	CASSVLGGYEQFF
TRBD1	TRBV10-3	TRBJ2-1	TGTGCCATCAGCCCGCCGGGACAGGGTGACAATGAGCAGTTCTTC	CAISPPGQGDNEQFF
TRBD2	TRBV9	TRBJ2-7	TGTGCCAGCAGCGGTAGCGGGACTAGCTACGAGCAGTACTTC	CASSGSGTSYEQYF
.	TRBV5-1	TRBJ2-1	TGCGCCAGCAGCGCCGACAGATACTCCTACAATGAGCAGTTCTTC	CASSADRYSYNEQFF
.	TRBV15	TRBJ1-3	TGTGCCACCAGCAGAGATGCCGGCTCTGGAAACACCATATATTTT	CATSRDAGSGNTIYF
.	TRBV6-5	TRBJ1-2	TGTGCCAGCAGTTACCTAAGGGGTTCCGATAACTATGGCTACACCTTC	CASSYLRGSDNYGYTF